The 5 T cell receptor beta chains listed next were all sequenced from one sample in a study of blood T cell repertoires in COVID-19. Sequencing used immunoSEQ multiplex PCR; TCRdb keeps in-frame clones, though not all of them. Among 300,000 to 450,000 clones listed, about four fifths were seen once. Specimen: peripheral blood. The origin of the receptors is a human donor with acute or convalescent COVID-19. The donor label of this sample is uncertain.

This chain joins TRBV15 and TRBJ1-1, with D tentatively TRBD1 (6 bases). V lost 6 bases, J lost 0 bases, and 11 bases lay in between. The CDR3 spans 14 residues. Germline assignment: CDR1 LNHNV and CDR2 YYDKDF (reference sequence). CDR3 nucleotide sequence: TGTGCCACCAGGGACAGTAATATGAACACTGAAGCTTTCTTT. Translating gives CATRDSNMNTEAFF.

The chain uses TRBV6-5 and TRBJ2-7, with TRBD1 matching 9 bases. This CDR3 comprises 16 residues. V lost 2 bases to trimming and J lost 2 bases; unmatched junction nucleotides: 7. In germline, CDR1 is MNHEY, CDR2 SVGAGI. The CDR3 is CASSYTGQGQTYEQYF. CDR3 in DNA: TGTGCCAGCAGTTACACCGGACAGGGGCAAACCTACGAGCAGTACTTC.

This clone was recorded once. The V and J genes are TRBV28 and TRBJ2-5; no clear D gene. CDR1 is MDHEN and CDR2 is SYDVKM in the germline V gene. This CDR3 has 14 residues. The V end lost 2 bases, the J end lost 0 bases, and 7 bases lay between the germline ends. DNA of the CDR3: TGTGCCAGCAGTTTAGCCCACTACCAAGAGACCCAGTACTTC. This codes for CASSLAHYQETQYF.

The chain carries TRBV24-1 and TRBJ1-1; TRBD1 agrees at 8 bases. The CDR3 has 15 amino acids. V shed 5 bases, J shed 6 bases, and the junction held 10 bases outside the gene matches. Germline loops: CDR1 KGHDR, CDR2 SFDVKD. In DNA, the CDR3 is TGTGCCACCAGTGTAAATAGACAGGGGCAACCTGAAGCTTTCTTT. Amino acid sequence: CATSVNRQGQPEAFF.

The rearrangement uses TRBV19 and TRBJ1-5; D may be TRBD1 (6 bases). The CDR3 loop spans 13 amino acids. The germline V gene has CDR1 LNHDA and CDR2 SQIVND (reference sequence). V was clipped by 4 bases and J by 2 bases, with 6 bases between them. The CDR3 reads CASSTGGNQPQHF. In DNA, the CDR3 is TGTGCCAGTAGTACAGGGGGCAATCAGCCCCAGCATTTT.